The clone carrying this T cell receptor (beta chain) turned up a few times. Its antigen remains unidentified. The data are from a study of T-cell memory formation after mild COVID-19. Study-level information: Largely donor-specific sequence clusters came from two donors.

5'RACE with constant-segment primers built TCRalpha and TCRbeta cDNA libraries with UMIs. TCRdb analysed the 5' RACE reads with MiXCR anew, one entry per CDR3 protein. The repertoire holds about 270,000 distinct CDR3 sequences, with about a sixth as singletons. The CDR3 spans 13 residues. Per germline, CDR1 SGDLS and CDR2 YYNGEE. After removal of 2 bases from V and 11 bases from J, the junction contained 8 bases not matched to a gene. The study's findings and limits: Memory from before infection featured some responding clones, which suggests cross-reactive memory joined. Clones contracting day 15 to 85 were balanced CD4/CD8; later expanders leaned CD4+.

Sample: PBMCs or a T cell subset sorted from them (not recorded which). The sequence was obtained from a man between 18 and 35 years old who had mild COVID-19 (a few samples of this study predate the infection). Cell type and time point are not known. The chain carries TRBV9 and TRBJ2-7; 9 nucleotides align to TRBD2. CDR3 in DNA: TGTGCCAGCAGCGTTCGCCTAGCGGGACATAAGTACTTC. Protein product: CASSVRLAGHKYF.